The present T cell receptor beta chain was sequenced within a study of response to subunit inactivated influenza vaccine. Via MiXCR, TCRdb re-called the RT-PCR reads, giving one row per CDR3 protein. This table holds a few hundred thousand distinct CDR3 sequences, 12% to 15% found once. The length of the CDR3 is 15 residues. Germline V gene lookup returns CDR1 SGHNT and CDR2 YYREEE (reference sequence). The clonotype originates from a man aged 50-60 years who received an inactivated influenza vaccine. The sample here was PBMCs from blood, taken approximately 13 days after vaccination. The V call is TRBV5-4, the J call TRBJ2-3; 9 bases line up with TRBD2. The CDR3: CASGGRGYSTDTQYF. The CDR3 DNA sequence: TGTGCGAGCGGCGGGAGGGGCTATAGCACAGATACGCAGTATTTT.